This T cell receptor (beta chain) comes out of a study of CD4+ T cells in melanoma. Libraries were prepared by immunoSEQ multiplex PCR; TCRdb keeps only in-frame clonotypes and omits some of them. Found here are about 140,000 clones, approximately 91% of them singletons; the top ten hold about 1.5%. Study observations and caveats: A reported correlation linked neoantigen-specific CD4+ T cells to CD8+, macrophage and B cell function. Reportedly, melanoma neoantigen-specific CD4+ T cells showed varied differentiation states.

This clone was seen once. Its antigen is undetermined. The germline V gene encodes CDR1 SGHRS and CDR2 YFSETQ. The CDR3 covers 14 residues. V gave up 0 bases and J gave up 6 bases, with 12 bases separating them. The TCR sequence derives from a human donor with melanoma. V is TRBV5-1 and J is TRBJ1-2; D not certain. The CDR3 sequence: CASSLESSHHGYTF. CDR3 DNA: TGCGCCAGCAGCTTGGAGTCATCCCACCATGGCTACACCTTC.